A selection of T cell receptor beta chains follows, all from one sample in a study of blood T cell repertoires in COVID-19. Measured with immunoSEQ multiplex PCR; TCRdb has only the in-frame clones, and not every one. The table lists roughly 200,000 clones, 83% of them singletons. The sequenced sample was PBMCs or T cells enriched from blood (not recorded which). The receptors here all came from a woman aged 45-65 years who had been exposed to COVID-19. Both conserved end residues are part of each CDR3. A D gene is named only where the DNA matches it firmly. Clone size is given for some rows only: seen once, a few or many times, or a class if the clone is expanded.

J gene: TRBJ2-2; clone size: many; D gene: NA; V gene: TRBV14; CDR3 protein: CATGYYEGGELFF; CDR3 DNA: TGTGCCACCGGCTACTATGAAGGCGGGGAGCTGTTTTTT
J gene: TRBJ2-7; clone size: NA; D gene: NA; V gene: TRBV18; CDR3 protein: CASSPGAPYEQYF; CDR3 DNA: TGTGCCAGCTCACCAGGGGCCCCCTACGAGCAGTACTTC
J gene: TRBJ1-3; clone size: NA; D gene: NA; V gene: TRBV7-2; CDR3 protein: CASSLRRGAGNTIYF; CDR3 DNA: TGTGCCAGCAGCTTAAGGCGGGGGGCTGGAAACACCATATATTTT
J gene: TRBJ1-1; clone size: NA; D gene: NA; V gene: TRBV28; CDR3 protein: CASKRDIRTEAFF; CDR3 DNA: TGTGCCAGCAAACGGGACATAAGAACTGAAGCTTTCTTT
J gene: TRBJ2-3; clone size: NA; D gene: TRBD2; V gene: TRBV7-2; CDR3 protein: CASRPVLAGGQDTQYF; CDR3 DNA: TGTGCCAGCAGACCCGTGCTAGCGGGGGGTCAAGATACGCAGTATTTT
J gene: TRBJ2-6; clone size: NA; D gene: NA; V gene: TRBV25-1; CDR3 protein: CASSGAPTGANVLTF; CDR3 DNA: TGTGCCAGCAGTGGGGCCCCAACTGGGGCCAACGTCCTGACTTTC
J gene: TRBJ2-4; clone size: NA; D gene: NA; V gene: TRBV6-5; CDR3 protein: CASTGGGLAKNIQYF; CDR3 DNA: TGTGCCAGCACCGGGGGAGGACTAGCCAAAAACATTCAGTACTTC
J gene: TRBJ2-7; clone size: NA; D gene: TRBD1; V gene: TRBV28; CDR3 protein: CASSYIADRGSYEQYF; CDR3 DNA: TGTGCCAGCAGTTATATCGCGGACAGGGGCTCCTACGAGCAGTACTTC
J gene: TRBJ1-1; clone size: NA; D gene: NA; V gene: TRBV3-1/TRBV3-2; CDR3 protein: CASSQDRRAEAFF; CDR3 DNA: TGTGCCAGCAGCCAAGATAGGAGGGCTGAAGCTTTCTTT
J gene: TRBJ1-1; clone size: NA; D gene: NA; V gene: TRBV7-2; CDR3 protein: CASSPRTVRGTEAFF; CDR3 DNA: TGTGCCAGCAGCCCGCGGACAGTAAGGGGCACTGAAGCTTTCTTT
J gene: TRBJ2-2; clone size: NA; D gene: NA; V gene: TRBV3-1/TRBV3-2; CDR3 protein: CASSHLLGGTGGKGTGELFF; CDR3 DNA: TGTGCCAGCAGCCATCTTTTAGGCGGCACCGGAGGAAAGGGCACCGGGGAGCTGTTTTTT
J gene: TRBJ1-2; clone size: few; D gene: NA; V gene: TRBV15; CDR3 protein: CATSLETTAPYGYTF; CDR3 DNA: TGTGCCACCAGCCTTGAGACAACCGCCCCCTATGGCTACACCTTC
J gene: TRBJ2-1; clone size: NA; D gene: TRBD2; V gene: TRBV6-5; CDR3 protein: CASSYGPGTINNEQFF; CDR3 DNA: TGTGCCAGCAGTTACGGTCCCGGGACTATTAACAATGAGCAGTTCTTC
J gene: TRBJ2-2; clone size: NA; D gene: NA; V gene: TRBV6-5; CDR3 protein: CASSFYHRRNTGELFF; CDR3 DNA: TGTGCCAGCAGTTTCTACCACAGGAGGAACACCGGGGAGCTGTTTTTT
J gene: TRBJ2-3; clone size: NA; D gene: TRBD2; V gene: TRBV28; CDR3 protein: CASSLSGMRTDTQYF; CDR3 DNA: TGTGCCAGCAGTTTGAGCGGGATGCGCACAGATACGCAGTATTTT
J gene: TRBJ2-7; clone size: NA; D gene: TRBD2; V gene: TRBV5-1; CDR3 protein: CASRQGLAGIEQYF; CDR3 DNA: TGCGCCAGCAGACAGGGACTAGCGGGGATCGAGCAGTACTTC
J gene: TRBJ1-1; clone size: NA; D gene: TRBD1; V gene: TRBV7-2; CDR3 protein: CASRSDRVGTEAFF; CDR3 DNA: TGTGCCAGCAGATCGGACAGGGTGGGAACTGAAGCTTTCTTT
J gene: TRBJ1-2; clone size: NA; D gene: NA; V gene: TRBV29-1; CDR3 protein: CSAQQPNYGYTF; CDR3 DNA: TGCAGCGCACAACAGCCTAACTATGGCTACACCTTC
J gene: TRBJ2-3; clone size: once; D gene: NA; V gene: TRBV19; CDR3 protein: CASSAVRALLGDTQYF; CDR3 DNA: TGTGCCAGTAGTGCGGTCAGGGCTCTTCTTGGGGATACGCAGTATTTT
J gene: TRBJ1-1; clone size: NA; D gene: TRBD1; V gene: TRBV5-5; CDR3 protein: CASSPPTGAGWAFF; CDR3 DNA: TGTGCCAGCAGCCCCCCAACAGGGGCGGGCTGGGCTTTCTTT
J gene: TRBJ1-2; clone size: NA; D gene: NA; V gene: TRBV11-2; CDR3 protein: CASSYTSGNYGYTF; CDR3 DNA: TGTGCCAGCAGCTACACATCAGGGAACTATGGCTACACCTTC
J gene: TRBJ1-1; clone size: NA; D gene: TRBD1; V gene: TRBV6-4; CDR3 protein: CASSADRGDTEAFF; CDR3 DNA: TGTGCCAGCAGCGCAGACAGGGGGGACACTGAAGCTTTCTTT
J gene: TRBJ2-5; clone size: NA; D gene: TRBD1; V gene: TRBV18; CDR3 protein: CASSPNSPGGTETQYF; CDR3 DNA: TGTGCCAGCTCACCAAATTCTCCAGGGGGCACCGAGACCCAGTACTTC
J gene: TRBJ1-2; clone size: NA; D gene: NA; V gene: TRBV5-4; CDR3 protein: CASSQFDRTDYGYTF; CDR3 DNA: TGTGCCAGCAGCCAATTCGATCGGACAGATTATGGCTACACCTTC
J gene: TRBJ1-1; clone size: NA; D gene: NA; V gene: TRBV29-1; CDR3 protein: CSVLTVNTEAFF; CDR3 DNA: TGCAGCGTTCTGACAGTGAACACTGAAGCTTTCTTT
J gene: TRBJ1-5; clone size: NA; D gene: TRBD1; V gene: TRBV18; CDR3 protein: CASSPKALQGASNQPQHF; CDR3 DNA: TGTGCCAGCTCACCAAAGGCTCTTCAGGGGGCGAGCAATCAGCCCCAGCATTTT
J gene: TRBJ1-1; clone size: NA; D gene: NA; V gene: TRBV28; CDR3 protein: CASRRGGDTEAFF; CDR3 DNA: TGTGCCAGCAGGCGGGGGGGGGACACTGAAGCTTTCTTT
J gene: TRBJ1-3; clone size: NA; D gene: TRBD1; V gene: TRBV6-5; CDR3 protein: CASSKGAAGNTIYF; CDR3 DNA: TGTGCCAGCAGTAAGGGGGCCGCTGGAAACACCATATATTTT
J gene: TRBJ2-5; clone size: NA; D gene: NA; V gene: TRBV5-6; CDR3 protein: CASSLGPEETQYF; CDR3 DNA: TGTGCCAGCAGCTTGGGACCGGAGGAGACCCAGTACTTC
J gene: TRBJ2-1; clone size: NA; D gene: NA; V gene: TRBV4-3; CDR3 protein: CASSQGPGDEQFF; CDR3 DNA: TGCGCCAGCAGCCAAGGCCCAGGGGATGAGCAGTTCTTC
J gene: TRBJ1-2; clone size: NA; D gene: TRBD1; V gene: TRBV6-6; CDR3 protein: CASYDRGDDSYTF; CDR3 DNA: TGTGCCAGCTACGACAGGGGTGATGATAGCTACACCTTC
J gene: TRBJ1-2; clone size: NA; D gene: TRBD1; V gene: TRBV12-3/TRBV12-4; CDR3 protein: CASSLRQGWYTF; CDR3 DNA: TGTGCCAGCAGTTTGCGACAGGGGTGGTACACCTTC
J gene: TRBJ2-2; clone size: NA; D gene: NA; V gene: TRBV4-2; CDR3 protein: CASSQVPGAGELFF; CDR3 DNA: TGTGCCAGCAGCCAAGTCCCCGGGGCCGGGGAGCTGTTTTTT
J gene: TRBJ1-5; clone size: NA; D gene: TRBD1; V gene: TRBV19; CDR3 protein: CASSVGQGSGQPQHF; CDR3 DNA: TGTGCCAGTAGCGTGGGACAGGGGTCGGGTCAGCCCCAGCATTTT
J gene: TRBJ1-6; clone size: NA; D gene: NA; V gene: TRBV2; CDR3 protein: CASSGPGSEGPLHF; CDR3 DNA: TGTGCCAGCAGTGGTCCAGGTTCGGAGGGACCCCTCCACTTT
J gene: TRBJ2-1; clone size: NA; D gene: NA; V gene: TRBV24-1; CDR3 protein: CATSDAGSGPGEQFF; CDR3 DNA: TGTGCCACCAGTGATGCGGGAAGCGGCCCGGGTGAGCAGTTCTTC
J gene: TRBJ2-5; clone size: NA; D gene: NA; V gene: TRBV3-1/TRBV3-2; CDR3 protein: CASSQDFNGGETQYF; CDR3 DNA: TGTGCCAGCAGCCAAGATTTTAACGGCGGGGAGACCCAGTACTTC
J gene: TRBJ2-1; clone size: NA; D gene: TRBD2; V gene: TRBV4-3; CDR3 protein: CASSQSARTRNEQFF; CDR3 DNA: TGCGCCAGCAGCCAATCAGCAAGGACTAGGAATGAGCAGTTCTTC